This T cell receptor (beta chain) appears in the sequencing data of a study of cytomegalovirus exposure and HLA in healthy donors. At the level of the study: A previous analysis identified 100 million to 120 million unique TCR beta sequences derived from around 200 million T cells. Of around 400 genotyped donors, 81% grouped in the Caucasian-associated ancestry cluster. Study observations and caveats: Equally common other TCR beta chains were less clonally expanded than HLA-associated ones, a later analysis found.

V was cut by 2 bases and J by 7 bases, with 15 bases left in between. The CDR3 is 15 residues long. The germline V gene encodes CDR1 MGHRA and CDR2 YSYEKL. In the PCR, 60 Vbeta and 13 Jbeta primers were used. Assay used: immunoSEQ multiplex PCR; TCRdb lists only in-frame clones, some missing. The repertoire includes some 240,000 clones, 70% to 85% of them detected once, and over 3.5% sits in the top ten. With regard to this clone: Antigen: not known.

This clonotype was obtained from a male donor in good health and CMV-seronegative. The specimen was PBMCs. The V call is TRBV4-1, the J call TRBJ1-5; D call uncertain. CDR3 protein: CASSQLGREGQPQHF. For the CDR3, the DNA is TGCGCCAGCAGCCAACTAGGGAGAGAAGGACAGCCCCAGCATTTT.